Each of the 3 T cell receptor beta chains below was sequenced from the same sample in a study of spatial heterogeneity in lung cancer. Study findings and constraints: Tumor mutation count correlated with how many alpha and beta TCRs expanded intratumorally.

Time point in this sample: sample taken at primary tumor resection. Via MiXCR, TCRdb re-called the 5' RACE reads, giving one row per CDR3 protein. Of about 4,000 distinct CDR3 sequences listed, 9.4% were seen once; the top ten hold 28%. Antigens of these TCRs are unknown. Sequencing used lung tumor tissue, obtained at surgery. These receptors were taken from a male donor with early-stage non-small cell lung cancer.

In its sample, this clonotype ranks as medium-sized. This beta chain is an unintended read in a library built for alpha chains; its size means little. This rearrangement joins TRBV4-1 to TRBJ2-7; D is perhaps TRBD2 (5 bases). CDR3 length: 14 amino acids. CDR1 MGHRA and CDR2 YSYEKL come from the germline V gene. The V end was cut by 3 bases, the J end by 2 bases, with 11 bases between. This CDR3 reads CASSQDSAPYEQYF. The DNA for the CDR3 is TGCGCCAGCAGCCAGGACTCTGCCCCCTACGAGCAGTACTTC.

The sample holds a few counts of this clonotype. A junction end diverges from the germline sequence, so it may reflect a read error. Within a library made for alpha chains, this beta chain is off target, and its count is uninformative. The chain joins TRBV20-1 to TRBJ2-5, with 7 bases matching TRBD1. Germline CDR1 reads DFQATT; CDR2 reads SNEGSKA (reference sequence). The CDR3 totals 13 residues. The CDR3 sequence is CSARGTDKETQYF. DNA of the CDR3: TGCAGTGCAAGAGGGACAGACAAAGAGACCCAGTACTTC.

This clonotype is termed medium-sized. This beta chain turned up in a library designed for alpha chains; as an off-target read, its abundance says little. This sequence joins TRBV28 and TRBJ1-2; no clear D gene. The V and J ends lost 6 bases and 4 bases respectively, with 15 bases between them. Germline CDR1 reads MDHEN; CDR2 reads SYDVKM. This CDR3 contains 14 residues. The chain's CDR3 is CASREERRTYGYTF. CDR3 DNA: TGTGCCAGCAGGGAGGAACGGCGGACCTATGGCTACACCTTC.